This entry concerns a single TCR beta chain. From 350 to 500 ng of RNA, a library with molecular barcoded alpha/delta and beta/gamma adaptors was made. TCRdb used MiXCR to reprocess the reads, holding one entry per CDR3 protein. The sample records roughly 90,000 distinct CDR3 sequences, roughly 21% being singletons. These data are taken from a study of read filtering for tumor transcriptome and immune sequencing. Overall study context: After DNase treatment, RNA was made into whole-transcriptome libraries. TCR-mapped reads were about 4.05 to 10.27 million with IR-seq versus about 85 to 1,300 with RNA-seq.

V was shortened by 4 bases and J by 7 bases, with 20 bases between the two germline ends. Germline CDR1 is DFQATT and CDR2 is SNEGSKA (reference sequence). The CDR3 runs to 15 residues. The sequenced sample consisted of a population of CD138-negative cells sorted from bone marrow. The chain carries TRBV20-1 and TRBJ1-5; D is unresolved. The sequence was obtained from a donor over 35 with multiple myeloma. CDR3 in amino acids: CSATVGMVVGQPQHF. DNA for the CDR3: TGCAGTGCTACCGTTGGTATGGTTGTGGGGCAGCCCCAGCATTTT.